These 4 T cell receptor beta chains originate from one sample sequenced in a study of blood T cell repertoires in COVID-19. Data came from immunoSEQ multiplex PCR; TCRdb stores just in-frame clones and leaves some out. The sample holds 200,000 to 250,000 clones, approximately 90% seen once. Sequencing used PBMCs or T cells enriched from blood (not recorded which). The source is a man aged 30 to 39 who had recovered from COVID-19.

The chain couples TRBV5-1 to TRBJ2-7; 7 bases align to TRBD1. This CDR3 region has 14 residues. Germline-derived CDR1 and CDR2 are SGHRS and YFSETQ. V dropped 6 bases and J dropped 0; count of bases not matched to a gene: 6. The CDR3 reads CASNKGAPSYEQYF. The DNA of the CDR3 is TGCGCCAGCAATAAGGGGGCACCCTCCTACGAGCAGTACTTC.

The chain is built from TRBV9 and TRBJ1-2; D is unresolved. Germline assignment: CDR1 SGDLS and CDR2 YYNGEE. The CDR3 spans 14 residues. Between the trimmed V and J ends, which lost 3 bases and 1 base, there was a span of 10 bases. CDR3 protein: CASSGSGFNYGYTF. In DNA form, the CDR3 reads TGTGCCAGCAGCGGAAGCGGTTTTAACTATGGCTACACCTTC.

The rearrangement joins TRBV3-1 (or the pseudogene TRBV3-2) to TRBJ2-7, with 10 bases aligning to TRBD2. V dropped 1 base and J dropped 5; count of bases not matched to a gene: 8. The length of the CDR3 is 16 residues. Germline values: CDR1 LGHDT, CDR2 YNNKEL (reference sequence). CDR3 DNA sequence: TGTGCCAGCAGCCAAGGATGGTCTAGCGGGGGCAACGAGCAGTACTTC. Its translation is CASSQGWSSGGNEQYF.

The chain couples TRBV10-3 to TRBJ1-1; possible D gene TRBD1, 6 bases. CDR3 length: 15 amino acids. V was trimmed by 2 bases and J by 1 base, leaving 11 bases between them. Germline-derived CDR1 and CDR2 are ENHRY and SYGVKD. The CDR3 DNA reads as TGTGCCATCAGTGAGATAAACAGGGCGAACACTGAAGCTTTCTTT. It yields the protein CAISEINRANTEAFF.